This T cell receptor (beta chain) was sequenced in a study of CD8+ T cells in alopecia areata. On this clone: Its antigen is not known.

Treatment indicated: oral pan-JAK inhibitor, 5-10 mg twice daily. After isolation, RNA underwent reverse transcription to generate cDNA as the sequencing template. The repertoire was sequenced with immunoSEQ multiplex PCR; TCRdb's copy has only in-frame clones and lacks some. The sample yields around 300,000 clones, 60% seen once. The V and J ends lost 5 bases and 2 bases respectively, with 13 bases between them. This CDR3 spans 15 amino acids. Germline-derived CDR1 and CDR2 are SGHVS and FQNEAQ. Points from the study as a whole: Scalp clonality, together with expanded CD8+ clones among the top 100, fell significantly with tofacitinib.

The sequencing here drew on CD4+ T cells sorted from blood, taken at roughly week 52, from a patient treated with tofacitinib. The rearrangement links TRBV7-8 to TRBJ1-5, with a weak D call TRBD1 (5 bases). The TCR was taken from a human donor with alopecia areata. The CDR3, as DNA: TGTGCCAGCAGCCCCACTGGGGGAGGCAATCAGCCCCAGCATTTT. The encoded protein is CASSPTGGGNQPQHF.